This TCR beta chain was profiled in a study of blood T cell repertoires in COVID-19. This clone was recorded many times. Libraries were prepared by immunoSEQ multiplex PCR; TCRdb keeps only in-frame clonotypes and omits some of them. The top ten clones hold around 4.2% of a sample with about 150,000 clones, 70% to 90% of them seen once. The CDR3 totals 16 residues. V shed 3 bases and J shed 2 bases, with 14 bases lying between them. Germline CDR1 and CDR2: MDHEN and SYDVKM. The TCR originated in a man between 45 and 60 years old who had recovered from COVID-19. The sample was PBMCs or T cells enriched from blood (not recorded which). V is TRBV28 and J is TRBJ1-3, with no clear D. The CDR3 sequence: CASSLFGDVTGNTIYF. CDR3 nucleotide sequence: TGTGCCAGCAGTTTGTTCGGGGATGTAACTGGAAACACCATATATTTT.